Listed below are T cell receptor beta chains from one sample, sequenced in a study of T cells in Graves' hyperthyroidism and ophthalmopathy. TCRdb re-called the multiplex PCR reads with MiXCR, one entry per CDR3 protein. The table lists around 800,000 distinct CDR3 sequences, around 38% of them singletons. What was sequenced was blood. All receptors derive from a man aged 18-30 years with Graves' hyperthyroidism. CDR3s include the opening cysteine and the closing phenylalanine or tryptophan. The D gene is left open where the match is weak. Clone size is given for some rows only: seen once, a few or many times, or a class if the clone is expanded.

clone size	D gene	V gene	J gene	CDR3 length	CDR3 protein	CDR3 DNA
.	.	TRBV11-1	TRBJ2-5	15	CASSSPVGRGETQYF	TGTGCCAGCAGCTCCCCGGTGGGGCGAGGAGAGACCCAGTACTTC
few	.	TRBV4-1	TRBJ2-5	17	CASSQEGDKRTRETQYF	TGCGCCAGCAGCCAAGAAGGTGACAAGCGGACGAGGGAGACCCAGTACTTC
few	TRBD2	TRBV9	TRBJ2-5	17	CASSVGTSGSGGETQYF	TGTGCCAGCAGCGTAGGGACTAGCGGGAGCGGTGGAGAGACCCAGTACTTC
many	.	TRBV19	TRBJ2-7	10	CASSTGEQYF	TGTGCCAGTAGTACGGGGGAGCAGTACTTC
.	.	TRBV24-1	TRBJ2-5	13	CATSDPVEETQYF	TGTGCCACCAGTGACCCCGTAGAAGAGACCCAGTACTTC
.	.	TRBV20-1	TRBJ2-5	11	CSARNGETQYF	TGCAGTGCTAGAAACGGAGAGACCCAGTACTTC
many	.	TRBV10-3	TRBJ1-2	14	CAISESVPSRGYTF	TGTGCCATCAGTGAGTCGGTTCCGTCTCGGGGCTACACCTTC
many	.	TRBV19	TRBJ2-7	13	CASSIGHSYEQYF	TGTGCCAGTAGTATTGGACATTCCTACGAGCAGTACTTC
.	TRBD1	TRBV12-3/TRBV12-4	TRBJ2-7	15	CASSFARDRLYEQYF	TGTGCCAGCAGTTTCGCGCGGGACAGGTTATACGAGCAGTACTTC
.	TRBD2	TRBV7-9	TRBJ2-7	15	CASSQDLAGVDEQYF	TGTGCCAGCAGCCAAGACCTAGCGGGAGTTGACGAGCAGTACTTC
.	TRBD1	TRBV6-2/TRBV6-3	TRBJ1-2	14	CASSYSRQGYGYTF	TGTGCCAGCAGTTACTCTAGACAGGGCTATGGCTACACCTTC
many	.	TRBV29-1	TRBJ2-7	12	CSVTRQNYEQYF	TGCAGCGTTACTCGACAGAACTACGAGCAGTACTTC
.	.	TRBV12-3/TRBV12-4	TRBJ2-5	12	CASTTPGETQYF	TGTGCCAGCACCACTCCTGGAGAGACCCAGTACTTC
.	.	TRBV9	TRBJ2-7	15	CASSRGPTGSYEQYF	TGTGCCAGCAGCCGCGGGCCGACAGGTTCCTACGAGCAGTACTTC
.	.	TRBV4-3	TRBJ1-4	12	CASSPWPEKLFF	TGCGCCAGCAGCCCTTGGCCCGAAAAACTGTTTTTT
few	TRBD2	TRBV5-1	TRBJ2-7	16	CASSWALREDAYEQYF	TGCGCCAGCAGCTGGGCTTTGCGGGAGGACGCCTACGAGCAGTACTTC
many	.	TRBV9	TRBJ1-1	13	CASSVWQNTEAFF	TGTGCCAGCAGCGTTTGGCAGAACACTGAAGCTTTCTTT
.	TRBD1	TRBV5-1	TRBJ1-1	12	CASSPRGLGAFF	TGCGCCAGCAGCCCCAGGGGGCTGGGAGCTTTCTTT
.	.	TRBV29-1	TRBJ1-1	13	CSYPGGVNTEAFF	TGCAGCTACCCCGGTGGAGTGAACACTGAAGCTTTCTTT
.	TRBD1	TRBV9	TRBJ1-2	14	CASSTSGTGTGYTF	TGTGCCAGCAGCACTAGCGGGACAGGGACCGGCTACACCTTC
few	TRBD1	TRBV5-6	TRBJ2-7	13	CASSLQGWLSAYF	TGTGCCAGCAGCTTACAGGGGTGGCTCAGTGCGTACTTC
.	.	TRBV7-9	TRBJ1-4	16	CASSLTPGRLHEKLFF	TGTGCCAGCAGCTTAACGCCGGGACGGTTGCACGAAAAACTGTTTTTT
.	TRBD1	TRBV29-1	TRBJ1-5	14	CSALGTGSNQPQHF	TGCAGCGCCCTGGGGACAGGGAGCAATCAGCCCCAGCATTTT
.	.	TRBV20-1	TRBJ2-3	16	CSALPQWGPDSDTQYF	TGCAGTGCCCTCCCGCAGTGGGGGCCTGACTCCGATACGCAGTATTTT
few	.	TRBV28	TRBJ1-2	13	CASSLGSGHGYTF	TGTGCCAGCAGTTTAGGAAGCGGGCATGGCTACACCTTC
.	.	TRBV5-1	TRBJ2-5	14	CASSSGLIQETQYF	TGCGCCAGCAGCTCGGGACTGATCCAAGAGACCCAGTACTTC
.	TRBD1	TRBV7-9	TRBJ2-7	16	CASSFTTGTGGYEQYF	TGTGCCAGCAGCTTTACTACCGGGACAGGGGGCTACGAGCAGTACTTC
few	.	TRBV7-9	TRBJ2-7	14	CASSFQGIMGEQYF	TGTGCCAGCAGCTTCCAGGGTATTATGGGGGAGCAGTACTTC
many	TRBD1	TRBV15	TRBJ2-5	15	CATSREPGGQETQYF	TGTGCCACCAGCAGAGAGCCAGGGGGACAAGAGACCCAGTACTTC
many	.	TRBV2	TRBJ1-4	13	CASSGVENEKLFF	TGTGCCAGCAGTGGTGTCGAGAATGAAAAACTGTTTTTT
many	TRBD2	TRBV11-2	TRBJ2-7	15	CASSSGTSGVYEQYF	TGTGCCAGCAGCTCAGGGACTAGCGGGGTCTACGAGCAGTACTTC
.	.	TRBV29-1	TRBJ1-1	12	CSSGGPNTEAFF	TGCAGCTCGGGAGGCCCAAACACTGAAGCTTTCTTT
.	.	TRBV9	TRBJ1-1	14	CASSPPAPNTEAFF	TGTGCCAGCAGCCCCCCGGCACCGAACACTGAAGCTTTCTTT
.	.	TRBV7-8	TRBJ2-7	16	CASSLITRVLSYEQYF	TGTGCCAGCAGCTTAATAACAAGGGTCCTCTCCTACGAGCAGTACTTC
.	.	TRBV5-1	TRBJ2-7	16	CASSQDWRQVFDEQYF	TGCGCCAGCAGCCAAGATTGGAGACAGGTATTCGACGAGCAGTACTTC
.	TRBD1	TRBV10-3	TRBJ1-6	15	CAISESGTGNTPLHF	TGTGCCATCAGTGAGTCCGGGACAGGGAACACACCCCTCCACTTT
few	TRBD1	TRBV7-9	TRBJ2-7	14	CASSLGTVYYEQYF	TGTGCCAGCAGCTTGGGGACAGTCTACTACGAGCAGTACTTC
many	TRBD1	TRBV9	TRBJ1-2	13	CASSIGQGDGYTF	TGTGCCAGCAGCATTGGACAGGGCGATGGCTACACCTTC
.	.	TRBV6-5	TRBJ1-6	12	CASNKQGSPLHF	TGTGCCAGCAATAAACAGGGTTCACCCCTCCACTTT
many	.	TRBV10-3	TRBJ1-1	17	CAISEGWVTGQNTEAFF	TGTGCCATCAGTGAGGGGTGGGTTACGGGTCAGAACACTGAAGCTTTCTTT
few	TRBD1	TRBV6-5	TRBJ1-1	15	CASSVGQGGLGEAFF	TGTGCCAGCAGTGTTGGACAGGGCGGTTTAGGGGAAGCTTTCTTT
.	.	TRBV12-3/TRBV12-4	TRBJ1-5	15	CASTIGQGLRMRQHF	TGTGCCAGCACCATCGGGCAGGGACTCAGGATGCGCCAGCATTTT